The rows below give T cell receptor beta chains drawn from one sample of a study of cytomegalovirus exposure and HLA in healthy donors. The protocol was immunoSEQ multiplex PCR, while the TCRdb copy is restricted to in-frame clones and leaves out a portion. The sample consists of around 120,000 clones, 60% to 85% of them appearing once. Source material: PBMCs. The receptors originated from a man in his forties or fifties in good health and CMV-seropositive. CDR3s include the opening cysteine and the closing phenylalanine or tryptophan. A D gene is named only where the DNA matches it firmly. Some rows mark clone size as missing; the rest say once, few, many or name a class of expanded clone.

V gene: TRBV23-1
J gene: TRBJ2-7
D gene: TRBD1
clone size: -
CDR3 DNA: TGCGCCAGCAGTCATCCGGACAGGGGATCGTACGAGCAGTACTTC
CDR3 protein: CASSHPDRGSYEQYF

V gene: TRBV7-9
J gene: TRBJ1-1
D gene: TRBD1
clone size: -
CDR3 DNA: TGTGCCAGCAGCCTAGGGGGCACCGGACCTGAAGCTTTCTTT
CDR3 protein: CASSLGGTGPEAFF

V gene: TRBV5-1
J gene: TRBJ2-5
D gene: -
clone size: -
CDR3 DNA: TGCGCCAGCAGCTTCAGAAACCAAGAGACCCAGTACTTC
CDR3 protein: CASSFRNQETQYF

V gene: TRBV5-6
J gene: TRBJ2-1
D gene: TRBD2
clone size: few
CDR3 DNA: TGTGCCAGCAGACAAGCGGGGGGGCCGGGTGAGCAGTTCTTC
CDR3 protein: CASRQAGGPGEQFF

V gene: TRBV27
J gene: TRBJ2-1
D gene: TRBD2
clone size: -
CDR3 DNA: TGTGCCAGCAGTTCCCGGGGACTAGCGGGAGATATGGAAGAGCAGTTCTTC
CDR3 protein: CASSSRGLAGDMEEQFF

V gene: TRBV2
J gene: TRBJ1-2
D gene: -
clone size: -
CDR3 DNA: TGTGCCAGCAGTGCGGGGTATGGCTACACCTTC
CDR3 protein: CASSAGYGYTF

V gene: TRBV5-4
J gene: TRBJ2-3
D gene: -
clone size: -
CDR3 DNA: TGTGCCAGCAGCTTGAGCACAGGGCTCACAGATACGCAGTATTTT
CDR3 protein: CASSLSTGLTDTQYF

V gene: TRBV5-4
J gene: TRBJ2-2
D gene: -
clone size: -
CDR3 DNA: TGTGCCAGCAGCTTGGCAGGCACCACGAACACCGGGGAGCTGTTTTTT
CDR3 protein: CASSLAGTTNTGELFF

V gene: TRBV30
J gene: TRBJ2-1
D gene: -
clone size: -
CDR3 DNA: TGTGCCTGGGGAGAGGGGGGGCCTAAGCAGTTCTTC
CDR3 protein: CAWGEGGPKQFF

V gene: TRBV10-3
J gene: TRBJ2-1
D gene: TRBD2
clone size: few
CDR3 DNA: TGTGCCATCAGTGAGGCGCTAGCGGGAGGGTACAATGAGCAGTTCTTC
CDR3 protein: CAISEALAGGYNEQFF

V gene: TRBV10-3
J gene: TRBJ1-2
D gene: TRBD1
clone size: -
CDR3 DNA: TGTGCCATCAGTGAGTCGGAACGGGACAGGGGACTCTATGGCTACACCTTC
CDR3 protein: CAISESERDRGLYGYTF

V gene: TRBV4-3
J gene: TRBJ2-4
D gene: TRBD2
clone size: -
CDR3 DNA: TGCGCCAGCAGCCCCTTAGCGGGAGGGAAGGAAAACATTCAGTACTTC
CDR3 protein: CASSPLAGGKENIQYF

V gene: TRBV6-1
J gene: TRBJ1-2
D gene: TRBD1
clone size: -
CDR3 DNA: TGTGCCAGCAGTGCCCCGGGACAGGCGAGGGATGGCTACACCTTC
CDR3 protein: CASSAPGQARDGYTF

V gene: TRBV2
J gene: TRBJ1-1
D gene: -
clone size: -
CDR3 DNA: TGTGCCAGCAGGGGGACAAATTTGAACACTGAAGCTTTCTTT
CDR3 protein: CASRGTNLNTEAFF

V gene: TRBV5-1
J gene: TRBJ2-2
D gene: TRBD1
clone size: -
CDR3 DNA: TGCGCCAGCAGCTACAGGGGTACCGGGGAGCTGTTTTTT
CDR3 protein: CASSYRGTGELFF

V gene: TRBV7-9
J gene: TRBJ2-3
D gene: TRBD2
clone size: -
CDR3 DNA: TGTGCCAGCAGCCCTCTTAGACTAGCGGGCACTACAGATACGCAGTATTTT
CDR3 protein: CASSPLRLAGTTDTQYF

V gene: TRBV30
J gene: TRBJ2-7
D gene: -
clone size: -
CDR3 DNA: TGTGCCTGGAGGACCCGCGTGAGGTCTTACTCCTACGAGCAGTACTTC
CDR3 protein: CAWRTRVRSYSYEQYF

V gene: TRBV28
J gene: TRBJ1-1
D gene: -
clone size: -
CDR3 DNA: TGTGCCAGCAGTATCCTAGCACAGGGCCGACAAACTGAAGCTTTCTTT
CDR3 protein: CASSILAQGRQTEAFF

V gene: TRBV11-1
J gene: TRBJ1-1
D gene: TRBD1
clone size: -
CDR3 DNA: TGTGCCAGCAGCGACCGAACCAGGGGGGACACTGAAGCTTTCTTT
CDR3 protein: CASSDRTRGDTEAFF

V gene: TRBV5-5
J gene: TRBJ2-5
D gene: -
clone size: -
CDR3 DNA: TGTGCCAGCAGCTTGGCCCTGGGACTGGAAGAGACCCAGTACTTC
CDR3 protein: CASSLALGLEETQYF

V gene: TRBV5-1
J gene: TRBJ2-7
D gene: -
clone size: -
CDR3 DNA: TGCGCCAGCAGCTCCGGCCCGCGGGGGCTGTCCTACGAGCAGTACTTC
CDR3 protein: CASSSGPRGLSYEQYF

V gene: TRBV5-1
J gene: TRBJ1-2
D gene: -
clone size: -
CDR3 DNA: TGCGCCAGCAGCACCGAACAGGGAATTTCTGGCTACACCTTC
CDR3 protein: CASSTEQGISGYTF

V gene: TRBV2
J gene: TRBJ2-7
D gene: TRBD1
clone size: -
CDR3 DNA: TGTGCCACCGAGGAGGACAGGGGAAGGGAGCAGTACTTC
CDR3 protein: CATEEDRGREQYF

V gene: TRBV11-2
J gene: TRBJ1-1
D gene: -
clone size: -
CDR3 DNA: TGTGCCAGCAGCTTATGGGGGGACACTGAAGCTTTCTTT
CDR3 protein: CASSLWGDTEAFF

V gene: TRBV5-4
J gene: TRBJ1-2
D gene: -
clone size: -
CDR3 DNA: TGTGCCAGCAGCTCGCAGCGGACGAATGGCTACACCTTC
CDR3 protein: CASSSQRTNGYTF

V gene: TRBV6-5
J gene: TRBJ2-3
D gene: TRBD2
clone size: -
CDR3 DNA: TGTGCCAGCAGTCGACTAGCGGGAGCCGGAGATACGCAGTATTTT
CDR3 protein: CASSRLAGAGDTQYF

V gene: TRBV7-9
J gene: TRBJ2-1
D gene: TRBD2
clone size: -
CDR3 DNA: TGTGCCAGCAGCTCTAGGCACTTAGCGGGAGAGTCTTACAATGAGCAGTTCTTC
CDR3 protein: CASSSRHLAGESYNEQFF

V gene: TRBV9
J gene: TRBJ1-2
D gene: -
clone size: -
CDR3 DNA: TGTGCCAGCAGCGTATCGTACTATGGCTACACCTTC
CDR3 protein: CASSVSYYGYTF

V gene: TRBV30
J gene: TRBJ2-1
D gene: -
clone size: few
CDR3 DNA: TGTGCCTGGAGTGAACTGTGGAATGAGCAGTTCTTC
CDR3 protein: CAWSELWNEQFF

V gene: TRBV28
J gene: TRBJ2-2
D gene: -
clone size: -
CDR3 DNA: TGTGCCAGCAGGATGGGGGCTGTTGGCACCGGGGAGCTGTTTTTT
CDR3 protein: CASRMGAVGTGELFF

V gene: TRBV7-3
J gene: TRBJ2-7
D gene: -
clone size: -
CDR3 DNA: TGTGCCCGACCACACAAGGGGTACGAGCAGTACTTC
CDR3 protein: CARPHKGYEQYF

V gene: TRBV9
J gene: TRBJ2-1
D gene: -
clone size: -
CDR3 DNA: TGTGCCAGCAGCGTCGAGGTCGGGTCCTACAATGAGCAGTTCTTC
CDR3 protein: CASSVEVGSYNEQFF

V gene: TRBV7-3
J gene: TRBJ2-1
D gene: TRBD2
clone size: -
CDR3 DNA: TGTGCCAGCAGCGACGGGACTAGCGACTACAATGAGCAGTTCTTC
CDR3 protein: CASSDGTSDYNEQFF

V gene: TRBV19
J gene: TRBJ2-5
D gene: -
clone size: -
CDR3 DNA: TGTGCCAGTAGAGACAAGGGACAAATACAAGAGACCCAGTACTTC
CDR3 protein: CASRDKGQIQETQYF

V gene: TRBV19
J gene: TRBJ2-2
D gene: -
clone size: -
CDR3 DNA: TGTGCCAGTAGTATAGATGCAGCTATAGCCACCGGGGAGCTGTTTTTT
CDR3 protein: CASSIDAAIATGELFF

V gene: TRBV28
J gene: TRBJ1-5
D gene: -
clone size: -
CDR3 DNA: TGTGCCAGCGGAGACAGGAGAGGGAGCAATCAGCCCCAGCATTTT
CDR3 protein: CASGDRRGSNQPQHF